This is a list of T cell receptor beta chains from one sample in a study of identical twins. TCRdb reprocessed the 5' RACE reads with MiXCR, giving one entry per CDR3 protein. This table holds about 690,000 distinct CDR3 sequences, 21% found once. This sample also appeared in a second study, on T cells expressing NK-cell markers.

Sample: PBMCs. Receptors were obtained from a woman between 18 and 29 years old in good health. The CDR3 runs from the conserved cysteine through the conserved F or W. Fields, in order: CDR3 length, D gene, V gene, clone size, J gene, CDR3 DNA, CDR3 protein. D genes are given only for firm matches. Clone size is stated in some rows and not others, as once, few, many or a class when expanded.

len: 14
d_gene: NA
v_gene: TRBV28
abundance: many
j_gene: TRBJ1-5
CDR3nt: TGTGCCAGCAGTTCGACTTATAGCAATCAGCCCCAGCATTTT
CDR3aa: CASSSTYSNQPQHF

len: 15
d_gene: TRBD2
v_gene: TRBV24-1
abundance: few
j_gene: TRBJ2-3
CDR3nt: TGTGCCACCAGTGACAATAGCGGGAGCATAGATACGCAGTATTTT
CDR3aa: CATSDNSGSIDTQYF

len: 14
d_gene: TRBD1
v_gene: TRBV6-1
abundance: few
j_gene: TRBJ2-2
CDR3nt: TGTGCCAGCAGTCTGACAGGGCGCAGCGGGGAGCTGTTTTTT
CDR3aa: CASSLTGRSGELFF

len: 14
d_gene: TRBD2
v_gene: TRBV20-1
abundance: NA
j_gene: TRBJ2-1
CDR3nt: TGCAGTGCTTCCGGGACTAGCGGGACGGGTGAGCAGTTCTTC
CDR3aa: CSASGTSGTGEQFF

len: 13
d_gene: NA
v_gene: TRBV20-1
abundance: NA
j_gene: TRBJ2-7
CDR3nt: TGCAGTGGGATCCGCGGGATCGACTACGAGCAGTACTTC
CDR3aa: CSGIRGIDYEQYF

len: 13
d_gene: NA
v_gene: TRBV7-8
abundance: many
j_gene: TRBJ2-7
CDR3nt: TGTGCCAGCAGCCCCCGGGTCGCTTACGAGCAGTACTTC
CDR3aa: CASSPRVAYEQYF

len: 11
d_gene: NA
v_gene: TRBV5-6
abundance: NA
j_gene: TRBJ1-2
CDR3nt: TGTGCCAGCAGCTTTCAAGGGAGCTACACCTTC
CDR3aa: CASSFQGSYTF

len: 15
d_gene: NA
v_gene: TRBV7-9
abundance: many
j_gene: TRBJ2-7
CDR3nt: TGTGCCAGCAGCTCTATCGGGATTTTCTCCTACGAGCAGTACTTC
CDR3aa: CASSSIGIFSYEQYF

len: 17
d_gene: NA
v_gene: TRBV10-3
abundance: many
j_gene: TRBJ2-5
CDR3nt: TGTGCCATCAGTGTTGGACGCGCGGGTTCGGTCTTCGAGACCCAGTACTTC
CDR3aa: CAISVGRAGSVFETQYF

len: 15
d_gene: NA
v_gene: TRBV7-2
abundance: NA
j_gene: TRBJ2-5
CDR3nt: TGTGCCAGCAGCCATGAAGGGAAGGGGGTGAAGACCCAGTACTTC
CDR3aa: CASSHEGKGVKTQYF

len: 15
d_gene: NA
v_gene: TRBV4-3
abundance: few
j_gene: TRBJ2-1
CDR3nt: TGCGCCAGCAGCCAAGGGAGCGCCTCCTACAATGAGCAGTTCTTC
CDR3aa: CASSQGSASYNEQFF

len: 18
d_gene: TRBD2
v_gene: TRBV11-1
abundance: NA
j_gene: TRBJ2-4
CDR3nt: TGTGCCAGCAGCCCGCGGGGGGGCGGAAGTCTAGCCAAAAACATTCAGTACTTC
CDR3aa: CASSPRGGGSLAKNIQYF

len: 14
d_gene: TRBD2
v_gene: TRBV10-3
abundance: many
j_gene: TRBJ2-3
CDR3nt: TGTGCCACAGAAATAGCGGGAGGGCGGGGGACGCAGTATTTT
CDR3aa: CATEIAGGRGTQYF

len: 13
d_gene: NA
v_gene: TRBV7-9
abundance: NA
j_gene: TRBJ2-7
CDR3nt: TGTGCCAGCATCCCCTCAGGGGGGAACGAGCAGTACTTC
CDR3aa: CASIPSGGNEQYF

len: 12
d_gene: TRBD1
v_gene: TRBV29-1
abundance: many
j_gene: TRBJ1-4
CDR3nt: TGCAGCGTTGATTCCGGGACAGGGAATAAGTTTTTT
CDR3aa: CSVDSGTGNKFF

len: 14
d_gene: NA
v_gene: TRBV7-2
abundance: many
j_gene: TRBJ2-7
CDR3nt: TGTGCCAGCAGCTCGCGTCGGGACTCCTACGAGCAGTACTTC
CDR3aa: CASSSRRDSYEQYF

len: 12
d_gene: TRBD1
v_gene: TRBV5-1
abundance: many
j_gene: TRBJ2-1
CDR3nt: TGCGCCAGCACCCTACAGGGGTATGAGCAGTTCTTC
CDR3aa: CASTLQGYEQFF

len: 15
d_gene: TRBD1
v_gene: TRBV25-1
abundance: NA
j_gene: TRBJ1-2
CDR3nt: TGTGCCAACCAGACAGGGGATCTGGGAGCCTATGGCTACACCTTC
CDR3aa: CANQTGDLGAYGYTF

len: 13
d_gene: NA
v_gene: TRBV6-5
abundance: few
j_gene: TRBJ2-7
CDR3nt: TGTGCCAGCAGTTTCTATCCTTCGAGCGAGCAGTACTTC
CDR3aa: CASSFYPSSEQYF

len: 15
d_gene: TRBD2
v_gene: TRBV6-2/TRBV6-3
abundance: few
j_gene: TRBJ2-1
CDR3nt: TGTGCCAGCAGTCCTCACGGGAGGTCCGCCAATGAGCAGTTCTTC
CDR3aa: CASSPHGRSANEQFF

len: 16
d_gene: NA
v_gene: TRBV25-1
abundance: NA
j_gene: TRBJ2-6
CDR3nt: TGTGCCAGCAGTGAAAGATTAGGGTTTGGGGCCAACGTCCTGACTTTC
CDR3aa: CASSERLGFGANVLTF

len: 13
d_gene: NA
v_gene: TRBV10-3
abundance: NA
j_gene: TRBJ2-5
CDR3nt: TGTGCCATCAGTGGGGACACAATCGGGACCCAGTACTTC
CDR3aa: CAISGDTIGTQYF

len: 16
d_gene: TRBD2
v_gene: TRBV12-5
abundance: NA
j_gene: TRBJ2-1
CDR3nt: TGTGCTAGTGGTTTGGGGGCGTCTAGCGGTCACAATGAGCAGTTCTTC
CDR3aa: CASGLGASSGHNEQFF

len: 16
d_gene: NA
v_gene: TRBV9
abundance: NA
j_gene: TRBJ1-1
CDR3nt: TGTGCCAGCAGCGCAGTACCCAAACGGGGGAACACTGAAGCTTTCTTT
CDR3aa: CASSAVPKRGNTEAFF